One sample yielded the 26 T cell receptor beta chains listed below, sequenced in a study of cytomegalovirus exposure and HLA in healthy donors. The PCR made use of 60 Vbeta and 13 Jbeta primers. Repertoires were generated with immunoSEQ multiplex PCR, while TCRdb's copy carries only in-frame clones and drops some. This sample yields 150,000 to 200,000 clones, of which over 9.5% are seen a single time; less than 8.5% belongs to the top ten. Sequencing was done on a sample of PBMCs. The receptors here all came from a man aged 50-60 years in good health and CMV-seropositive.

Only a few counts were recorded for this clone. The rearrangement joins TRBV9 to TRBJ2-1, with 11 bases matching TRBD1. Germline CDR1 SGDLS, CDR2 YYNGEE. CDR3 length: 16 amino acids. The trim removed 1 base at V and 6 bases at J, leaving 6 bases unmatched. The CDR3 DNA sequence: TGTGCCAGCAGCGTACCCGGGACAGGGGGGAGCAATGAGCAGTTCTTC. It is translated as CASSVPGTGGSNEQFF. Using reference TRBV9 and TRBJ2-1 for the parts outside the CDR3, the full variable domain is DSGVTQTPKHLITATGQRVTLRCSPRSGDLSVYWYQQSLDQGLQFLIQYYNGEERAKGNILERFSAQQFPDLHSELNLSSLELGDSALYFCASSVPGTGGSNEQFFGPGTRLTVL.

The V gene is TRBV7-6, the J gene TRBJ2-5; D may be TRBD1 (6 bases). Germline CDR1 SGHVS, CDR2 FNYEAQ. The CDR3 runs to 14 residues. Trimming pared 6 bases from V and 2 bases from J, leaving 13 bases between. The CDR3 is CASSSRTDQETQYF. Written as DNA, the CDR3 is TGTGCCAGCAGTTCGCGGACAGATCAAGAGACCCAGTACTTC.

This clone has a handful of counts. The V and J genes are TRBV19 and TRBJ1-2; 8 positions match TRBD1. The CDR3 sequence is 13 residues long. The V gene's germline CDR1 is LNHDA and CDR2 SQIVND (reference sequence). Trimming at V came to 6 bases and at J to 4 bases, leaving 4 bases not matched to a gene. CDR3 coding DNA: TGTGCCAGTAGGTCGACAGGGGTCTATGGCTACACCTTC. The encoded protein is CASRSTGVYGYTF.

Note on this clone: Germline and junction disagree at one end, which may indicate a read error. This rearrangement joins TRBV4-2 to TRBJ1-2; tentatively, D is TRBD1 (5 bases). This CDR3 comprises 13 residues. CDR1 is LGHNA, CDR2 YNFKEQ, per germline. CDR3: CASSPRVGYGYPF. In DNA form, the CDR3 reads TGTGCCAGCAGCCCCAGGGTCGGCTATGGCTACCCCTTC.

CDR3 coding DNA: TGTGCCAGCAGGGCCGACAGGCGCTCTGGGGCCAACGTCCTGACTTTC. Its translation: CASRADRRSGANVLTF. This chain links TRBV2 with TRBJ2-6; possible D gene TRBD1, 6 bases. The CDR3 has 16 amino acids. V was pared by 6 bases and J by 0 bases, with 12 bases between. Germline V lookup: CDR1 SNHLY, CDR2 FYNNEI.

This chain connects TRBV5-1 to TRBJ1-3; 7 positions agree with TRBD1. The CDR3 runs to 17 residues. Germline V lookup: CDR1 SGHRS, CDR2 YFSETQ. Unmatched junction bases numbered 11, after V lost 5 bases and J lost 0 bases. This CDR3 is CASRPTTTGNSGNTIYF. Written as DNA, the CDR3 is TGCGCCAGCAGACCTACTACGACAGGGAACTCTGGAAACACCATATATTTT.

This sequence joins TRBV5-6 and TRBJ2-1; 9 bases are a match to TRBD2. The CDR3 covers 17 residues. Trimming took 0 bases from V and 6 from J; bases not matched to a gene: 10. Germline CDR1 reads SGHDT; CDR2 reads YYEEEE. CDR3 protein: CASSLAGGGGATNEQFF. CDR3 nucleotide sequence: TGTGCCAGCAGCTTGGCCGGCGGCGGGGGGGCCACCAATGAGCAGTTCTTC.

The chain couples TRBV4-3 to TRBJ1-5; D gene unclear. There are 16 residues in the CDR3. V lost 2 bases and J lost 5, with 16 bases in between. Germline V gene sequence: CDR1 LGHNA, CDR2 YSLEER. CDR3 in amino acids: CASSQSPAGLDQPQHF. The DNA of the CDR3 is TGCGCCAGCAGCCAATCCCCAGCAGGTTTGGATCAGCCCCAGCATTTT.

Of note for this clone: This specimen includes other DNA sequences encoding the same CDR3. V usage is TRBV29-1 and J usage is TRBJ2-1; TRBD2 is a possible D gene (5 bases). The CDR3 extends over 14 amino acids. CDR1 and CDR2 (germline): SQVTM, ANQGSEA. Trimming removed 7 bases at V and 0 bases at J, with 13 bases between. The CDR3 DNA reads TGCAGCGCCGGACTCCTTTCCTCCTACAATGAGCAGTTCTTC. Translated: CSAGLLSSYNEQFF.

The chain has TRBV2 and TRBJ1-1, with D maybe TRBD1 (6 bases). CDR1 is SNHLY, CDR2 FYNNEI, per germline. V was pared by 6 bases and J by 7 bases, with 18 bases between. The length of the CDR3 is 14 residues. CDR3 region: CASRENRVKSEAFF. The CDR3 DNA is TGTGCCAGCAGGGAAAACAGGGTGAAGAGTGAAGCTTTCTTT. Together with reference TRBV2 and TRBJ1-1, the CDR3 gives the full variable domain: EPEVTQTPSHQVTQMGQEVILRCVPISNHLYFYWYRQILGQKVEFLVSFYNNEISEKSEIFDDQFSVERPDGSNFTLKIRSTKLEDSAMYFCASRENRVKSEAFFGQGTRLTVV.

This clone has ten or more counts. The rearrangement uses TRBV7-9 and TRBJ2-5; 9 nucleotides match TRBD2. V was pared by 6 bases and J by 4 bases, with 6 bases of the junction left unmatched. CDR1 SEHNR and CDR2 FQNEAQ come from the germline V gene (reference sequence). CDR3 size: 14 residues. The CDR3 sequence is CASRRGGQGETQYF. As DNA, the CDR3 is TGTGCCAGCAGGCGGGGGGGCCAGGGAGAGACCCAGTACTTC.

The chain recombines TRBV4-3 with TRBJ2-5; tentatively, D is TRBD2 (5 bases). CDR1 LGHNA and CDR2 YSLEER come from the germline V gene. V was pared by 0 bases and J by 5 bases, with 10 bases between. CDR3 length equals 14 residues. The CDR3: CASSQDRPGETQYF. The DNA of the CDR3 is TGCGCCAGCAGCCAAGATCGTCCGGGGGAGACCCAGTACTTC.

The chain uses TRBV19 and TRBJ1-1, with D perhaps TRBD1 (6 bases). Germline values: CDR1 LNHDA, CDR2 SQIVND (reference sequence). V dropped 5 bases and J dropped 1 base, with 14 bases sitting between them. The CDR3 length is 15 residues. CDR3 in DNA: TGTGCCAGTAGTGCCCAGACAGGAACGAACACTGAAGCTTTCTTT. This gives the protein CASSAQTGTNTEAFF.

V gene TRBV7-8 combines with J gene TRBJ1-4; 9 bases match TRBD1. The CDR3 contains 17 residues. V trimming: 4 bases; J trimming: 5 bases; junction bases outside the gene matches: 11. CDR1 and CDR2 from the germline V gene are SGHVS and FQNEAQ. CDR3 sequence reads: CASSSYLPGQGNEKLFF. CDR3 sequence (DNA): TGTGCCAGCAGCTCATACCTTCCGGGACAGGGAAATGAAAAACTGTTTTTT. Looking up the rest from reference TRBV7-8 and TRBJ1-4 gives the full variable domain: GAGVSQSPRYKVAKRGQDVALRCDPISGHVSLFWYQQALGQGPEFLTYFQNEAQLDKSGLPSDRFFAERPEGSVSTLKIQRTQQEDSAVYLCASSSYLPGQGNEKLFFGSGTQLSVL.

There are a few counts of this clone. This chain links TRBV14 with TRBJ1-2; D is unresolved. V was trimmed by 4 bases and J by 0 bases, leaving 3 bases between them. Per the germline V gene, CDR1 is SGHDN and CDR2 is FVKESK. This CDR3 region has 12 residues. The CDR3 loop is CASSPANYGYTF. DNA for the CDR3: TGTGCCAGCAGCCCGGCTAACTATGGCTACACCTTC.

This clone was picked up a small number of times. V and J are TRBV10-2 and TRBJ2-3; TRBD2 matches 8 bases. The V and J ends lost 6 bases and 2 bases, in that order; junction bases with no gene match: 10. Germline V lookup: CDR1 WSHSY, CDR2 SAAADI. CDR3 size: 16 residues. The CDR3, as DNA: TGCGCCAGCAGGAGCTTCGGGCGGGGGGACACAGATACGCAGTATTTT. This sequence encodes CASRSFGRGDTDTQYF.

In its sample, this clone was seen a few times. The chain combines TRBV5-1 with TRBJ1-1; D call uncertain. The germline V gene encodes CDR1 SGHRS and CDR2 YFSETQ. V shed 1 base and J shed 4 bases, with 11 bases lying between them. The CDR3 is made up of 14 amino acids. The CDR3 DNA reads TGCGCCAGCAGCTTGATTAGGGAGGCCACTGAAGCTTTCTTT. Amino acids: CASSLIREATEAFF.

This chain connects TRBV4-3 to TRBJ2-1; D is uncertain. From germline, CDR1 is LGHNA and CDR2 YSLEER. The V end lost 1 base, the J end lost 0 bases, and 7 bases lay between the germline ends. The CDR3 totals 15 residues. CDR3 sequence: CASSQVAGSYNEQFF. The CDR3 DNA reads as TGCGCCAGCAGCCAAGTGGCAGGCTCCTACAATGAGCAGTTCTTC.

The CDR3 coding sequence is TGTGCCAGCAGAGGACTGATACCTATGGCTGGCACCTTC. Protein: CASRGLIPMAGTF. V gene TRBV2 combines with J gene TRBJ1-2; D is unclear. Per the germline V gene, CDR1 is SNHLY and CDR2 is FYNNEI. V lost 6 bases and J lost 13, with 21 bases in between. This CDR3 spans 13 amino acids.

This clone was detected only a few times. The rearrangement uses TRBV9 and TRBJ1-6; D not certain. Per germline, CDR1 SGDLS and CDR2 YYNGEE. V lost 0 bases, J lost 7 bases, and 5 bases lay in between. The CDR3 extends over 13 amino acids. The CDR3 spells CASSVDENSPLHF. In nucleotides, the CDR3 is TGTGCCAGCAGCGTAGATGAGAATTCACCCCTCCACTTT.

This clone was observed a handful of times. V gene TRBV6-5 combines with J gene TRBJ1-2; 7 nucleotides agree with TRBD1. Germline assignment: CDR1 MNHEY and CDR2 SVGAGI. After removal of 6 bases from V and 3 bases from J, the junction contained 7 bases not matched to a gene. The CDR3 totals 14 residues. The CDR3 region is CASSEQGPHYGYTF. CDR3 nucleotide sequence: TGTGCCAGCAGCGAACAGGGGCCCCACTATGGCTACACCTTC.

This clone came up a few times. The chain recombines TRBV6-5 with TRBJ1-3; TRBD1 matches 7 bases. The CDR3 has 15 residues. The germline V gene has CDR1 MNHEY and CDR2 SVGAGI. V was clipped by 2 bases and J by 3 bases; unmatched bases: 4. DNA of the CDR3: TGTGCCAGCAGTTACGGTACAGGGGTTGGAAACACCATATATTTT. This translates into CASSYGTGVGNTIYF.

This clone was seen more than once but under ten times. The rearrangement uses TRBV7-2 and TRBJ1-1; possible D gene TRBD1, 6 bases. CDR1 is SGHTA and CDR2 is FQGNSA in the germline V gene. CDR3 length: 15 amino acids. V was trimmed by 5 bases and J by 4 bases, leaving 17 bases between them. In DNA, the CDR3 is TGTGCCAGCAGCAAGGACAGAGGTGTAGGCACTGAAGCTTTCTTT. It specifies CASSKDRGVGTEAFF. The full variable domain, in which reference TRBV7-2 and TRBJ1-1 provide the parts outside the CDR3, is GAGVSQSPSNKVTEKGKDVELRCDPISGHTALYWYRQSLGQGLEFLIYFQGNSAPDKSGLPSDRFSAERTGGSVSTLTIQRTQQEDSAVYLCASSKDRGVGTEAFFGQGTRLTVV.

V and J are TRBV4-3 and TRBJ1-6, with TRBD1 matching 7 bases. Germline V lookup: CDR1 LGHNA, CDR2 YSLEER. The CDR3 is 15 residues long. The V and J ends lost 1 base and 7 bases, in that order; junction bases with no gene match: 4. CDR3 sequence (DNA): TGCGCCAGCAGCCAAGCGCCAGGGGGAAATTCACCCCTCCACTTT. As protein: CASSQAPGGNSPLHF.

This clone has more than one count but fewer than ten. The V and J genes are TRBV7-9 and TRBJ1-1, with TRBD1 matching over 8 bases. The J segment lost 3 bases and the V segment lost 5 bases, leaving 5 bases of the junction unmatched. CDR1 and CDR2 (germline): SEHNR, FQNEAQ (reference sequence). The CDR3 consists of 14 residues. The CDR3 region is CASSQQGGYTEAFF. CDR3 coding DNA: TGTGCCAGCAGCCAACAGGGGGGGTACACTGAAGCTTTCTTT. Complete variable domain (other parts from reference TRBV7-9 and TRBJ1-1): DTGVSQNPRHKITKRGQNVTFRCDPISEHNRLYWYRQTLGQGPEFLTYFQNEAQLEKSRLLSDRFSAERPKGSFSTLEIQRTEQGDSAMYLCASSQQGGYTEAFFGQGTRLTVV.

This chain uses TRBV9 with TRBJ2-5; 9 bases align to TRBD1. The CDR3 has 16 residues. Per the germline V gene, CDR1 is SGDLS and CDR2 is YYNGEE. The V segment lost 2 bases and the J segment 1 base; nucleotides outside the gene matches: 6. The CDR3 bases are TGTGCCAGCAGCGTGACTCCGGGACAGGGCCAAGAGACCCAGTACTTC. Translated, it gives CASSVTPGQGQETQYF.